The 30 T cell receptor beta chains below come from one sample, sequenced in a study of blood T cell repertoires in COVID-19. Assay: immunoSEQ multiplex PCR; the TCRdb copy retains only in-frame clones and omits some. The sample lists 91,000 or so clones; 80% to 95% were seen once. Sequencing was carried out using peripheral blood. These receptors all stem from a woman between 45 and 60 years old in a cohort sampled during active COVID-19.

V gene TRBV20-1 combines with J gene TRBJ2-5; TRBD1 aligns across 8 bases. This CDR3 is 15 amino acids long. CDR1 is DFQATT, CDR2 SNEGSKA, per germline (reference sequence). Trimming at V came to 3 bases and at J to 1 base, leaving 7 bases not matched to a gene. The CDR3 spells CSASLRTGSQETQYF. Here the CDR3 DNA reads TGCAGTGCTAGTTTGAGGACAGGGAGCCAAGAGACCCAGTACTTC.

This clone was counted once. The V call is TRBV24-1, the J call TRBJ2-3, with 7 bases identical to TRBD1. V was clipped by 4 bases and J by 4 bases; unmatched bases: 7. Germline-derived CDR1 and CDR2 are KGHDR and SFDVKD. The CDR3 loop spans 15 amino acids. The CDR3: CATSDTRQGADTQYF. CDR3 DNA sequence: TGTGCCACCAGTGACACCCGACAGGGTGCAGATACGCAGTATTTT.

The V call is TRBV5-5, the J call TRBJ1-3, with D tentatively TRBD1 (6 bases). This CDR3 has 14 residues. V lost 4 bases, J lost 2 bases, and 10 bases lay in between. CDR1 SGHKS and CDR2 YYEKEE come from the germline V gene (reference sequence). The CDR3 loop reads CASSNNRAGNTIYF. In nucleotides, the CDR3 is TGTGCCAGCAGCAATAACAGGGCTGGAAACACCATATATTTT.

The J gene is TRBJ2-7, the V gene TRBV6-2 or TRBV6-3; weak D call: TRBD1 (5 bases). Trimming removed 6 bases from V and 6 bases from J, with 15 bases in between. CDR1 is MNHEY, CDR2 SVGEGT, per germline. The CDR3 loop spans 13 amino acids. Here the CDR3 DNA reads TGTGCCAGCAGCCTACTGGGAAGGGGCGAGCAGTACTTC. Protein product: CASSLLGRGEQYF.

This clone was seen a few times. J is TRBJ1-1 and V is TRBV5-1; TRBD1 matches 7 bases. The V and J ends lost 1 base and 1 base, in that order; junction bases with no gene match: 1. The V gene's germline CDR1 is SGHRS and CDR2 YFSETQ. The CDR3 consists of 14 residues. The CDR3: CASSLRTGNTEAFF. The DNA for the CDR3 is TGCGCCAGCAGCTTGAGGACAGGGAACACTGAAGCTTTCTTT.

CDR3 nucleotides: TGTGCCAGCAGCACCTCCCTAGCACGGGCTATGGGTGAGCAGTTCTTC. Translating it yields CASSTSLARAMGEQFF. This chain uses TRBV5-4 with TRBJ2-1; TRBD2 might be the D (5 bases). Trimming cost V 4 bases and J 9 bases, with 23 bases left between them. The CDR3 covers 16 residues. From germline, CDR1 is SGHNT and CDR2 YYREEE (reference sequence).

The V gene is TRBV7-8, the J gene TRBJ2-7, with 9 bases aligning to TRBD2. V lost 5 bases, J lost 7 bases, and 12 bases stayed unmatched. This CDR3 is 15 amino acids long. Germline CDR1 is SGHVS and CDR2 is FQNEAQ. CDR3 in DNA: TGTGCCAGCAGCATGACTAGCGGATGGAGTGGAGAGCAGTACTTC. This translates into CASSMTSGWSGEQYF.

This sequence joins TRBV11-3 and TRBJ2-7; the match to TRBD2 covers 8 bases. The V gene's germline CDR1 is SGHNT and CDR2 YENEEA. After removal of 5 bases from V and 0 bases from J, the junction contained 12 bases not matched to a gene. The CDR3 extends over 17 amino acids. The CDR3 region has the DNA TGTGCCAGCAGCCGCTCCCGGGGGAGCGGGAGCTCCTACGAGCAGTACTTC. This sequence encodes CASSRSRGSGSSYEQYF.

In DNA form, the CDR3 reads TGCGCCAGCAGCATAGGGGCAGGGGGCGATGGCTACACCTTC. This encodes CASSIGAGGDGYTF. The rearrangement uses TRBV5-1 and TRBJ1-2; 8 bases line up with TRBD1. The germline gives CDR1 SGHRS, CDR2 YFSETQ. Unmatched junction bases numbered 8, after V lost 4 bases and J lost 6 bases. The CDR3 has 14 amino acids.

The CDR3 is CASRGETGGEMIQFF. As DNA, the CDR3 is TGTGCCAGCAGGGGTGAGACAGGGGGCGAAATGATACAGTTCTTC. The chain links TRBV2 to TRBJ2-1, with 10 bases fitting TRBD1. This CDR3 comprises 15 residues. CDR1 and CDR2 from the germline V gene are SNHLY and FYNNEI. Germline trimming cut 6 bases from V and 13 bases from J; bases unmatched to any gene: 15.

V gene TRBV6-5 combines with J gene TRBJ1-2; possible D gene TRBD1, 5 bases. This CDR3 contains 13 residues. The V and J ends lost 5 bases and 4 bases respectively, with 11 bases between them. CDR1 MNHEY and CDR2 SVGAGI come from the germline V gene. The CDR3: CASSPGGTYGYTF. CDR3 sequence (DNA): TGTGCCAGCAGTCCCGGGGGGACCTATGGCTACACCTTC.

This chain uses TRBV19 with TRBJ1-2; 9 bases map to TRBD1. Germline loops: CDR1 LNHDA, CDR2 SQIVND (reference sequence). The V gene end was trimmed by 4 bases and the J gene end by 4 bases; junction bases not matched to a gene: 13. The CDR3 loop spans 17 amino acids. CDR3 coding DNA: TGTGCCAGTAGTACGTCTCGTACAGGGGGCGCTTCCTATGGCTACACCTTC. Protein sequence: CASSTSRTGGASYGYTF.

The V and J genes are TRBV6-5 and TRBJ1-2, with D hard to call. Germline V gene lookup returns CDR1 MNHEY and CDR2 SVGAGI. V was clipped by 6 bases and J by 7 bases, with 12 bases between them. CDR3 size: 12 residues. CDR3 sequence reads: CASRPNAGGYTF. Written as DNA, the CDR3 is TGTGCCAGCAGACCAAACGCAGGTGGCTACACCTTC.

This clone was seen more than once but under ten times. CDR3 residues: CASSDNSYEQYF. CDR3 DNA sequence: TGCGCCAGCAGCGACAACTCCTACGAGCAGTACTTC. The rearrangement links TRBV10-1 to TRBJ2-7, with D unclear. V lost 6 bases and J lost 0, with 6 bases in between. CDR1 is WNHNN, CDR2 SYGVQD, per germline (reference sequence). The CDR3 contains 12 residues.

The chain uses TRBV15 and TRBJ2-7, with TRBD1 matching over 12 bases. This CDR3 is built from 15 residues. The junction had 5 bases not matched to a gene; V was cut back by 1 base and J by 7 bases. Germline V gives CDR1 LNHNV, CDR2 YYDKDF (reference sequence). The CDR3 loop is CATSRGRDRGREQYF. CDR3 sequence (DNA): TGTGCCACCAGCAGAGGTCGGGACAGGGGGCGAGAGCAGTACTTC. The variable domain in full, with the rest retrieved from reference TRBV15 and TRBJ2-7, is DAMVIQNPRYQVTQFGKPVTLSCSQTLNHNVMYWYQQKSSQAPKLLFHYYDKDFNNEADTPDNFQSRRPNTSFCFLDIRSPGLGDTAMYLCATSRGRDRGREQYFGPGTRLTVT.

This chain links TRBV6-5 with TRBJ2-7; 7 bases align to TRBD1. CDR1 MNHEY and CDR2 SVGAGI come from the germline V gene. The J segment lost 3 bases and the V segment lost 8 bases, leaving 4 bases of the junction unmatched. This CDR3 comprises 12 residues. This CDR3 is CASLDRYYEQYF. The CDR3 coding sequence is TGTGCCAGCCTGGACAGGTACTACGAGCAGTACTTC.

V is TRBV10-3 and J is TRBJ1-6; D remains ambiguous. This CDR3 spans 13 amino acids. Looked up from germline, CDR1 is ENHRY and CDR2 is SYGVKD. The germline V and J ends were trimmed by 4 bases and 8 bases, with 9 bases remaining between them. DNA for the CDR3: TGTGCCATCAGTGGAGGTTTAGATTCACCCCTCCACTTT. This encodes CAISGGLDSPLHF.

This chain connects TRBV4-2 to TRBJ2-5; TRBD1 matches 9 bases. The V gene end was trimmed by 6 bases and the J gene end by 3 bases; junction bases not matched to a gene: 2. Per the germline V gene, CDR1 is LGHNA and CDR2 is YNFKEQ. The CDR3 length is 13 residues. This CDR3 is CASRRTGEETQYF. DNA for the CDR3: TGTGCCAGCAGACGGACAGGGGAAGAGACCCAGTACTTC.

The CDR3 spells CASSYSTGKLDTEAFF. The DNA of the CDR3 is TGTGCCAGCAGTTACTCGACAGGGAAGTTGGACACTGAAGCTTTCTTT. The chain links TRBV6-5 to TRBJ1-1, with 7 bases that match TRBD1. The length of the CDR3 is 16 residues. Germline V lookup: CDR1 MNHEY, CDR2 SVGAGI. V lost 0 bases, J lost 3 bases, and 7 bases stayed unmatched.

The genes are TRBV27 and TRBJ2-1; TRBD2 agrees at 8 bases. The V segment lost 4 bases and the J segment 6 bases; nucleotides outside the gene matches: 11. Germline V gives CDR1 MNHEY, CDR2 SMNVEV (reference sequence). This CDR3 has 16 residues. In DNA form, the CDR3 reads TGTGCCAGCAGTTCCACCCCAGCGGGAGCGAGCAATGAGCAGTTCTTC. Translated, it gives CASSSTPAGASNEQFF.

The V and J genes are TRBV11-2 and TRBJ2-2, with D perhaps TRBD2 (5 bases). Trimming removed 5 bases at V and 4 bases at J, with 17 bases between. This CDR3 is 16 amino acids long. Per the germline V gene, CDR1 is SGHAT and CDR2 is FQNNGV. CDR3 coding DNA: TGTGCCAGCAGCCGGGGTGGAGGATCGGGCACCGGGGAGCTGTTTTTT. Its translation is CASSRGGGSGTGELFF.

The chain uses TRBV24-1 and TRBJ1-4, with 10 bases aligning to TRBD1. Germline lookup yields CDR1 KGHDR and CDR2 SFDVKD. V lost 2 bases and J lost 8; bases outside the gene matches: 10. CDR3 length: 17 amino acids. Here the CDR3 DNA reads TGTGCCACCAGTGATTCCCCCGGGACAGGGGAAGGGGAAAAACTGTTTTTT. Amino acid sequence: CATSDSPGTGEGEKLFF.

The CDR3 protein is CSVRPGNTEAFF. The CDR3 coding sequence is TGCAGCGTGAGGCCGGGGAACACTGAAGCTTTCTTT. The V and J genes are TRBV29-1 and TRBJ1-1; D remains unclear. Germline CDR1 reads SQVTM; CDR2 reads ANQGSEA. V was shortened by 6 bases and J by 1 base, with 9 bases between the two germline ends. The CDR3 sequence is 12 residues long.

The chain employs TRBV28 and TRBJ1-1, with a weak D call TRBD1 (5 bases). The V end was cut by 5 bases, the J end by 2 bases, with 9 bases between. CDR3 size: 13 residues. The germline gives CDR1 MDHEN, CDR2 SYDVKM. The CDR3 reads CASSPDSNTEAFF. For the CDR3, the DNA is TGTGCCAGCAGTCCCGACAGCAACACTGAAGCTTTCTTT.

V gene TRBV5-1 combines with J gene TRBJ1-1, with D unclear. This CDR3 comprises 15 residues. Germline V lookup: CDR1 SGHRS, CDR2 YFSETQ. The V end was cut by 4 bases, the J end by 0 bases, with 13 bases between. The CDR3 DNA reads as TGCGCCAGCAGCCCCACTAGGACGCTGAACACTGAAGCTTTCTTT. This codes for CASSPTRTLNTEAFF.

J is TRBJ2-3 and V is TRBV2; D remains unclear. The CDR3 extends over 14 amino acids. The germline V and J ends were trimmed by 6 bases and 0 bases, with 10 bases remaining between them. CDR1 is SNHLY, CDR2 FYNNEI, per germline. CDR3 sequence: CASRGWRSTDTQYF. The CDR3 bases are TGTGCCAGCAGGGGTTGGAGAAGCACAGATACGCAGTATTTT. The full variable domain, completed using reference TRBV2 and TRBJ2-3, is EPEVTQTPSHQVTQMGQEVILRCVPISNHLYFYWYRQILGQKVEFLVSFYNNEISEKSEIFDDQFSVERPDGSNFTLKIRSTKLEDSAMYFCASRGWRSTDTQYFGPGTRLTVL.

CDR3 in DNA: TGTGCCAGCAGTGACCAGGGGGCCCCTATTCCCGGGGAGCTGTTTTTT. This gives the protein CASSDQGAPIPGELFF. The chain is built from TRBV2 and TRBJ2-2; 8 positions match TRBD1. CDR3 length: 16 residues. J lost 6 bases, V lost 3 bases, and 9 bases had no gene match. CDR1 and CDR2 (germline): SNHLY, FYNNEI.

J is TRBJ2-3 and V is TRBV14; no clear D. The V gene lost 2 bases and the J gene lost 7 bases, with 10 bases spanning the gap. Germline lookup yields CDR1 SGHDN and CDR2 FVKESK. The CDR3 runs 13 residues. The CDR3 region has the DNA TGTGCCAGCAGCCAATGGTTGCTAAATACGCAGTATTTT. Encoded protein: CASSQWLLNTQYF.

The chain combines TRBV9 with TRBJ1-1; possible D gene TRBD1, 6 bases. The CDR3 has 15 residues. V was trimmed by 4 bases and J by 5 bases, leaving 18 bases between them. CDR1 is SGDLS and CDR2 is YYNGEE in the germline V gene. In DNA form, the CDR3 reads TGTGCCAGCAGCACCGGGGGGCAGGGGAATACTGAAGCTTTCTTT. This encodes CASSTGGQGNTEAFF.

CDR3 nucleotide sequence: TGCGCCAGCAGCTTGGGTCTAGTGTCCCCCAATGAGCAGTTCTTC. This gives the protein CASSLGLVSPNEQFF. The genes are TRBV5-1 and TRBJ2-1, with D hard to call. Trimming took off 0 bases at V and 6 bases at J, with 13 bases between the two ends. Germline V gene lookup returns CDR1 SGHRS and CDR2 YFSETQ. The CDR3 consists of 15 residues.